This T cell receptor (beta chain) was captured by sequencing in a study of control samples from healthy donors and cancer patients. Data came from immunoSEQ multiplex PCR; TCRdb stores just in-frame clones and leaves some out. This table has about 120,000 clones, roughly 90% appearing once. CDR3 length equals 16 residues. Sequencing input: blood. J is TRBJ1-5 and V is TRBV21-1; the D call TRBD1 from the table was never checked on the DNA. TRBV21-1 is marked as a pseudogene. The sequence came from a middle-aged man in good health. CDR3 sequence: CALKVVRTGFNQPQHF. DNA of the CDR3: TGTGCCTTGAAGGTGGTCCGGACAGGATTCAATCAGCCCCAGCATTTT.